This TCR beta chain originates from a study of CD8+CD57+ T cells in acquired aplastic anemia. Study-wide results and limits: Patients did not significantly differ from controls in CD8+ Simpson's diversity.

Genomic DNA served as template for TCR beta VDJ and CDR3 profiling. TCRdb reprocessed the reads with MiXCR, giving one entry per CDR3 protein. The data show 100,000 to 150,000 distinct CDR3 sequences, with around 46% seen just once and roughly 2.5% held by the top ten. The germline V gene encodes CDR1 LGHNA and CDR2 YSLEER. The CDR3 loop spans 16 amino acids. J lost 0 bases, V lost 4 bases, and 8 bases had no gene match. As to this clonotype: No antigen is known for it.

V gene TRBV4-3 combines with J gene TRBJ1-1; TRBD1 matches at 7 bases. Sequenced sample: sorted CD4+, CD8+, or CD8+CD57+ T cells (not recorded which) from PBMCs. The clonotype was recovered from a human donor in good health, serving as a control. CDR3 bases: TGCGCCAGCAGCCCGAGTGGGACAGACATGAACACTGAAGCTTTCTTT. Translation gives CASSPSGTDMNTEAFF.